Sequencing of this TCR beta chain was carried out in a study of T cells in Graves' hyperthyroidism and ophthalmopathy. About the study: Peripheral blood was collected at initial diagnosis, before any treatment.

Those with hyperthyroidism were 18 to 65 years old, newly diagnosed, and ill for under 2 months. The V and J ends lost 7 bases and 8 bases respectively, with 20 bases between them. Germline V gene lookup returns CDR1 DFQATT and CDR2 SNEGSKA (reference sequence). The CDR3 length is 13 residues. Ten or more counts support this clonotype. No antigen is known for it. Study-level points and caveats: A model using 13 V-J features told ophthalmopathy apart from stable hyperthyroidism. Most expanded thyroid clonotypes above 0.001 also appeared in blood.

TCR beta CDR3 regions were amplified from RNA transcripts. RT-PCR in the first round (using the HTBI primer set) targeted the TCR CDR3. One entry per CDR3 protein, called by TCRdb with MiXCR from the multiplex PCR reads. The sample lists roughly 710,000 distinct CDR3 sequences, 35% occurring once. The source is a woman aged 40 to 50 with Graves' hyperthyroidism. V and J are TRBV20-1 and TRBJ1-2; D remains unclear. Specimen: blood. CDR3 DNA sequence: TGCAGTGTCACTCCCCCGGGTTCGGGGGGCTACACCTTC. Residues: CSVTPPGSGGYTF.